These 30 T cell receptor beta chains were all obtained from the same sample, sequenced in a study of T cell repertoires in cytomegalovirus infection. Each CDR3 protein is one row after TCRdb ran MiXCR on the reads. The sample has some 320,000 distinct CDR3 sequences, 9.5% seen once. Sequenced material: PBMCs. The receptors derive from a human donor in good health (CMV status not recorded). Some clones in this sample may be carry-over from other donors' samples.

The gene calls are TRBV2 and TRBJ1-5; unclear D gene. CDR1 SNHLY and CDR2 FYNNEI come from the germline V gene. The CDR3 spans 14 residues. V shed 7 bases and J shed 2 bases, with 12 bases lying between them. The CDR3 region is CASTLRVGNQPQHF. The CDR3 nucleotides read TGTGCCAGCACCCTGCGGGTCGGCAATCAGCCCCAGCATTTT.

This clonotype was counted at least ten times. The CDR3 is CASSLALDSPLDEQYF. CDR3 in DNA: TGTGCCAGCAGCTTAGCCCTTGACAGCCCTCTTGACGAGCAGTACTTC. The chain links TRBV7-2 to TRBJ2-7; perhaps TRBD1 as D (5 bases). This CDR3 contains 16 residues. The ends were cut back, 0 bases at V and 5 bases at J, with 17 bases in the middle. CDR1 and CDR2 (germline): SGHTA, FQGNSA.

V and J are TRBV11-2 and TRBJ1-5; TRBD1 matches at 7 bases. Losses at the gene ends were 2 bases for V and 3 bases for J; bases not matched to a gene: 4. The V gene's germline CDR1 is SGHAT and CDR2 FQNNGV. The CDR3 loop spans 15 amino acids. The DNA of the CDR3 is TGTGCCAGCAGCTTATACGGACAGGACAATCAGCCCCAGCATTTT. Encoded protein: CASSLYGQDNQPQHF.

This clonotype was counted many times. The chain links TRBV7-2 to TRBJ1-3; unclear D gene. Trimming shortened V by 4 bases and J by 3 bases, and 10 bases separated the two germline ends. Germline V gene sequence: CDR1 SGHTA, CDR2 FQGNSA. The CDR3 is 14 residues long. The CDR3 nucleotides are TGTGCCAGCAGCTCACCCGACGGTGGAAACACCATATATTTT. Translating it yields CASSSPDGGNTIYF.

This sequence joins TRBV7-9 and TRBJ2-7; D perhaps matches TRBD2 (6 bases). This CDR3 is 17 amino acids long. V was trimmed by 3 bases and J by 3 bases, leaving 21 bases between them. The germline gives CDR1 SEHNR, CDR2 FQNEAQ (reference sequence). The CDR3 region has the DNA TGTGCCAGCAGCTTGAATATTGGCGGGACGATAATCTACGAGCAGTACTTC. Translated, it gives CASSLNIGGTIIYEQYF.

The gene calls are TRBV11-2 and TRBJ2-7; 8 bases fit TRBD1. Trimming at V came to 7 bases and at J to 1 base, leaving 12 bases not matched to a gene. There are 16 residues in the CDR3. Per germline, CDR1 SGHAT and CDR2 FQNNGV. CDR3 loop: CASILSTGTGSYEQYF. The CDR3 bases are TGTGCCAGCATCCTTAGTACCGGGACAGGTTCCTACGAGCAGTACTTC.

This clonotype was picked up a small number of times. The V gene is TRBV19, the J gene TRBJ2-1; the match to TRBD2 covers 9 bases. Germline V gene lookup returns CDR1 LNHDA and CDR2 SQIVND (reference sequence). Trimming at V came to 8 bases and at J to 3 bases, leaving 2 bases not matched to a gene. The CDR3 covers 13 residues. Here the CDR3 DNA reads TGTGCCAGTCGTAGCGGGAGCTACAATGAGCAGTTCTTC. Translation: CASRSGSYNEQFF. Full variable domain (remainder filled in from reference TRBV19 and TRBJ2-1): DGGITQSPKYLFRKEGQNVTLSCEQNLNHDAMYWYRQDPGQGLRLIYYSQIVNDFQKGDIAEGYSVSREKKESFPLTVTSAQKNPTAFYLCASRSGSYNEQFFGPGTRLTVL.

The chain is built from TRBV6-1 and TRBJ2-5, with 8 bases lining up with TRBD2. V lost 7 bases and J lost 1; bases outside the gene matches: 8. This CDR3 has 15 residues. CDR1 and CDR2 from the germline V gene are MNHNS and SASEGT. The CDR3 region is CASTFSGGVQETQYF. The CDR3 DNA reads TGTGCCAGCACTTTCAGCGGGGGCGTCCAAGAGACCCAGTACTTC.

This clonotype was counted many times. The chain couples TRBV7-2 to TRBJ1-5; D is uncertain. V gave up 3 bases and J gave up 1 base, with 4 bases separating them. The CDR3 runs to 13 residues. Germline assignment: CDR1 SGHTA and CDR2 FQGNSA. CDR3 sequence reads: CASSLASNQPQHF. The CDR3 region has the DNA TGTGCCAGCAGCTTGGCCAGCAATCAGCCCCAGCATTTT.

Concerning this clonotype: A clone one base away is much larger, so this may be a read error. This chain links TRBV4-1 with TRBJ2-5, with D possibly being TRBD1 or TRBD2 (6 bases each). The length of the CDR3 is 18 residues. Germline V lookup: CDR1 MGHRA, CDR2 YSYEKL. The CDR3: CASSQEAPTGASQETQYF. Here the CDR3 DNA reads TGTGCCAGCAGCCAAGAAGCCCCAACGGGGGCCTCCCAAGAGACCCAGTACTTC.

This clonotype has a handful of counts. The V gene is TRBV28, the J gene TRBJ2-4; 7 positions match TRBD2. The CDR3 loop spans 16 amino acids. CDR1 is MDHEN, CDR2 SYDVKM, per germline. With V trimmed by 3 bases and J by 12 bases, 17 bases remained unmatched. CDR3 residues: CASSFPNNWGRGYQYF. The CDR3 DNA reads as TGTGCCAGCAGTTTCCCCAATAATTGGGGGAGGGGTTATCAGTACTTC.

This chain connects TRBV10-3 to TRBJ2-1; D possibly corresponds to TRBD1 (6 bases). Trimming took 0 bases from V and 6 from J, leaving 9 bases between them. The CDR3 is made up of 14 amino acids. Germline CDR1 and CDR2: ENHRY and SYGVKD. CDR3 nucleotides: TGTGCCATCAGTGAGTCCCTAGGGGGCAATGAGCAGTTCTTC. This codes for CAISESLGGNEQFF.

The sample holds a few counts of this clonotype. V usage is TRBV20-1 and J usage is TRBJ2-1; D ambiguous. Trimming left V 0 bases short and J 9 bases short, with 6 bases between. Germline CDR1 is DFQATT and CDR2 is SNEGSKA (reference sequence). The CDR3 consists of 11 residues. The chain's CDR3 is CSAREDGEQFF. CDR3 in DNA: TGCAGTGCTAGAGAAGACGGTGAGCAGTTCTTC.

The chain combines TRBV27 with TRBJ2-5, with a possible D match to TRBD2 (6 bases). Trimming shortened V by 6 bases and J by 1 base, and 6 bases separated the two germline ends. The CDR3 runs to 12 residues. Germline V gives CDR1 MNHEY, CDR2 SMNVEV (reference sequence). The CDR3 region is CASRGGQETQYF. The CDR3, as DNA: TGTGCCAGCAGGGGAGGCCAAGAGACCCAGTACTTC.

This clonotype was found a few times. The J gene is TRBJ1-5, the V gene TRBV18; the D gene is possibly TRBD1 (5 bases). The CDR3 totals 15 residues. Germline V gene data show CDR1 as KGHSH and CDR2 as LQKENI. V gave up 2 bases and J gave up 11 bases, with 19 bases separating them. The CDR3 loop is CASSPIRDAEGAQHF. The CDR3 region has the DNA TGTGCCAGCTCACCAATCAGGGACGCGGAAGGGGCCCAGCATTTT.

This clonotype has at least ten counts. DNA for the CDR3: TGTGCCAGCAGCCCCCCCCCCTTCAGCTACGAGCAGTACTTC. Translation gives CASSPPPFSYEQYF. The chain is built from TRBV7-2 and TRBJ2-7, with no clear D. Trimming stripped 5 bases from V and 3 bases from J, with 14 bases between. Germline lookup yields CDR1 SGHTA and CDR2 FQGNSA. The CDR3 extends over 14 amino acids.

There are many counts of this clonotype. The V and J genes are TRBV7-8 and TRBJ2-5, with D possibly matching TRBD1 (6 bases). Per the germline V gene, CDR1 is SGHVS and CDR2 is FQNEAQ. The V end lost 5 bases, the J end lost 5 bases, and 12 bases lay between the germline ends. There are 13 residues in the CDR3. The DNA for the CDR3 is TGTGCCAGCAGCCCCAGGGGCCTTGAGACCCAGTACTTC. The encoded protein is CASSPRGLETQYF. The full variable domain, completed using reference TRBV7-8 and TRBJ2-5, is GAGVSQSPRYKVAKRGQDVALRCDPISGHVSLFWYQQALGQGPEFLTYFQNEAQLDKSGLPSDRFFAERPEGSVSTLKIQRTQQEDSAVYLCASSPRGLETQYFGPGTRLLVL.

This clonotype was found a few times. J is TRBJ1-6 and V is TRBV6-5, with D maybe TRBD1 (5 bases). The ends were cut back, 8 bases at V and 10 bases at J, with 18 bases in the middle. The germline CDR1 and CDR2 sequences are MNHEY and SVGAGI. The CDR3 sequence is 14 residues long. Here the CDR3 DNA reads TGTGCCAGCCGGCCGGACATGGCTAAATCACCCCTCCACTTT. Encoded protein: CASRPDMAKSPLHF.

The genes are TRBV24-1 and TRBJ2-1; 9 nucleotides line up with TRBD2. This CDR3 region has 16 residues. J lost 4 bases, V lost 0 bases, and 3 bases had no gene match. The germline gives CDR1 KGHDR, CDR2 SFDVKD. CDR3 nucleotides: TGTGCCACCAGTGATTTGCAGACTAGCGGTTACAATGAGCAGTTCTTC. It is translated as CATSDLQTSGYNEQFF.

This clonotype was seen ten or more times. This chain connects TRBV7-8 to TRBJ2-7; D might be TRBD1 (6 bases). The germline V and J ends were trimmed by 3 bases and 6 bases, with 18 bases remaining between them. The germline gives CDR1 SGHVS, CDR2 FQNEAQ. The length of the CDR3 is 15 residues. Written as DNA, the CDR3 is TGTGCCAGCAGCTTGAGACAGGCTAGGATCTCCGAGCAGTACTTC. Amino acids: CASSLRQARISEQYF.

CDR3 nucleotide sequence: TGCAGTGCCCATAACAGGGACCTTAACTATGGCTACACCTTC. Translation gives CSAHNRDLNYGYTF. The chain uses TRBV20-1 and TRBJ1-2; a possible D gene is TRBD1 (6 bases). CDR3 length equals 14 residues. Germline CDR1 is DFQATT and CDR2 is SNEGSKA (reference sequence). With 6 bases removed from V and 1 base from J, the gap between germline ends came to 15 bases.

In its sample, this clonotype was seen a few times. The chain combines TRBV27 with TRBJ2-5; no firm D call. This CDR3 is 13 amino acids long. The V end lost 4 bases, the J end lost 5 bases, and 11 bases lay between the germline ends. The germline V gene has CDR1 MNHEY and CDR2 SMNVEV (reference sequence). The DNA of the CDR3 is TGTGCCAGCAGTTCTCGACGCTGGGAGACCCAGTACTTC. Encoded protein: CASSSRRWETQYF.

This clonotype has only a few counts. The chain is built from TRBV28 and TRBJ2-2; no clear D. CDR1 and CDR2 (germline): MDHEN, SYDVKM. The CDR3 length is 15 residues. The V gene lost 2 bases and the J gene lost 2 bases, with 9 bases spanning the gap. This chain's CDR3 is CASSLGLENTGELFF. In DNA form, the CDR3 reads TGTGCCAGCAGTTTAGGGTTGGAAAACACCGGGGAGCTGTTTTTT.

V is TRBV7-2 and J is TRBJ2-2, with 12 bases that match TRBD2. The CDR3 covers 16 residues. The ends lost 5 bases at V and 7 bases at J; junction bases unmatched: 8. Germline CDR1 is SGHTA and CDR2 is FQGNSA. CDR3 nucleotides: TGTGCCAGCAGCCTGACTAGCGGGGGCCTTCACGGGGAGCTGTTTTTT. Translated: CASSLTSGGLHGELFF.

The sample holds many counts of this clonotype. The rearrangement links TRBV7-2 to TRBJ2-7, with 8 positions matching TRBD2. V lost 3 bases to trimming and J lost 2 bases; unmatched junction nucleotides: 6. Germline V lookup: CDR1 SGHTA, CDR2 FQGNSA. The CDR3 contains 15 residues. The CDR3 nucleotides are TGTGCCAGCAGCTTGGGGACTAGTCAGGCCTACGAGCAGTACTTC. It encodes CASSLGTSQAYEQYF.

In this sample, this clonotype is medium-sized. This chain uses TRBV7-2 with TRBJ2-1; 12 bases map to TRBD1. There are 15 residues in the CDR3. CDR1 SGHTA and CDR2 FQGNSA come from the germline V gene. V shed 5 bases and J 10 bases; nucleotides not matched to a gene: 9. CDR3 coding DNA: TGTGCCAGCAGCCGCCGGGACAGGGGGCGAGGGGAGCAGTTCTTC. This codes for CASSRRDRGRGEQFF. The full variable domain, completed using reference TRBV7-2 and TRBJ2-1, is GAGVSQSPSNKVTEKGKDVELRCDPISGHTALYWYRQSLGQGLEFLIYFQGNSAPDKSGLPSDRFSAERTGGSVSTLTIQRTQQEDSAVYLCASSRRDRGRGEQFFGPGTRLTVL.

The table lists this clonotype with a few counts. The chain recombines TRBV5-4 with TRBJ2-7; the D call may be TRBD1 or TRBD2 (5 bases each). Per germline, CDR1 SGHNT and CDR2 YYREEE (reference sequence). V was clipped by 5 bases and J by 0 bases, with 12 bases between them. This CDR3 has 14 amino acids. The CDR3 bases are TGTGCCAGCAGTTCGGGGCCTAGCTCCTACGAGCAGTACTTC. Translating gives CASSSGPSSYEQYF.

The genes are TRBV27 and TRBJ2-1; no clear D gene. The CDR3 is 16 residues long. The ends were cut back, 7 bases at V and 0 bases at J, with 16 bases in the middle. The germline V gene has CDR1 MNHEY and CDR2 SMNVEV (reference sequence). CDR3 bases: TGTGCCAGCAAAACCGCCCCGGGCAGCTCCTACAATGAGCAGTTCTTC. Amino acid sequence: CASKTAPGSSYNEQFF.

The chain joins TRBV18 to TRBJ2-7; TRBD1 matches 8 bases. The CDR3 has 14 residues. V lost 2 bases and J lost 4; bases outside the gene matches: 4. CDR1 and CDR2 (germline): KGHSH, LQKENI. The CDR3 loop reads CASSPSDRAYEQYF. In DNA form, the CDR3 reads TGTGCCAGCTCACCATCGGACAGGGCATACGAGCAGTACTTC. Drawing the rest from reference TRBV18 and TRBJ2-7, the complete variable domain is NAGVMQNPRHLVRRRGQEARLRCSPMKGHSHVYWYRQLPEEGLKFMVYLQKENIIDESGMPKERFSAEFPKEGPSILRIQQVVRGDSAAYFCASSPSDRAYEQYFGPGTRLTVT.

This clonotype was seen only a few times. The V call is TRBV14, the J call TRBJ1-4; 7 bases line up with TRBD1. Germline V lookup: CDR1 SGHDN, CDR2 FVKESK. After removal of 4 bases from V and 3 bases from J, the junction contained 8 bases not matched to a gene. This CDR3 region has 16 residues. In nucleotides, the CDR3 is TGTGCCAGCAGCCGGCGACAGGGTCCGGCTAATGAAAAACTGTTTTTT. Encoded protein: CASSRRQGPANEKLFF.